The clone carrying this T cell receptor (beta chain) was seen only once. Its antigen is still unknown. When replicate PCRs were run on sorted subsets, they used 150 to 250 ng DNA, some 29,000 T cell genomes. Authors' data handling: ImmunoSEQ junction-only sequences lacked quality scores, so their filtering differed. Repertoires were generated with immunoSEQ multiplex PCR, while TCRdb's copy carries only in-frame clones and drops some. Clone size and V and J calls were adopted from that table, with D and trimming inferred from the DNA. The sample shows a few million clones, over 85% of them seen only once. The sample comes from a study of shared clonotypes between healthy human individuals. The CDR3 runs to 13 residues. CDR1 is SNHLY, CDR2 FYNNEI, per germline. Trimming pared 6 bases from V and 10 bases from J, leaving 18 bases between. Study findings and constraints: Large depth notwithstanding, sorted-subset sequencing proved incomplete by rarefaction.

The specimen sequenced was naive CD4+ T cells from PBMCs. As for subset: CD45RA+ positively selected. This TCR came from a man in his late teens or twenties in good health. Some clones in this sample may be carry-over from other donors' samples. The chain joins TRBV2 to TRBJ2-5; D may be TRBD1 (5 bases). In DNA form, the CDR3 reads TGTGCCAGCAGCTGGAATAAGGGGCCACACCAGTACTTC. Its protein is CASSWNKGPHQYF.